This T cell receptor (beta chain) was found in a study of long-term antiretroviral therapy in people with HIV. In the case of this clone: The antigen remains unidentified.

Study observations and caveats: The study found that diversity rose after ART but stayed below transplant donor controls. HIV repertoires spanned narrower CDR3 length ranges than controls. All time points showed a repertoire dominated by clones expanded before ART.

The assay, immunoSEQ v3.0, was run at survey level. The protocol was immunoSEQ multiplex PCR, while the TCRdb copy is restricted to in-frame clones and leaves out a portion. The data show some 15,000 clones, roughly 80% seen once. In each sample, roughly 1-10 million cryopreserved PBMC were present before DNA extraction. The trim removed 0 bases at V and 3 bases at J, leaving 2 bases unmatched. The CDR3 has 15 amino acids. CDR1 is KGHSH and CDR2 is LQKENI in the germline V gene. Source: unsorted PBMCs, taken 1.8 years before starting antiretroviral therapy. This chain links TRBV18 with TRBJ2-1, with TRBD2 matching 7 bases. The clonotype was recovered from a woman aged 40-49 years with HIV. The CDR3 DNA is TGTGCCAGCTCACCACCTTTAGCGGGCTACAATGAGCAGTTCTTC. Translating gives CASSPPLAGYNEQFF.